The sample holds a few counts of the clone carrying this T cell receptor (beta chain). The antigen is undetermined. The entry originates in a study of identical twins' blood T cells. Study-level findings and limits: Twins shared more top CDR3 clonotypes than unrelated donors did.

The ends lost 10 bases at V and 8 bases at J; junction bases unmatched: 15. Looked up from germline, CDR1 is LNHDA and CDR2 is SQIVND (reference sequence). CDR3 length: 15 amino acids. TCRdb analysed the 5' RACE reads with MiXCR anew, one entry per CDR3 protein. The sample lists roughly 340,000 distinct CDR3 sequences; under 30% were seen once. Sequencing used PBMCs. V usage is TRBV19 and J usage is TRBJ2-1; 9 positions agree with TRBD2. This TCR was sampled from a woman aged 18-49 years in good health. The CDR3 coding sequence is TGTGCCACTCATCCTAGCGGGGCCGTGAGTCATGAGCAGTTCTTC. Its translation is CATHPSGAVSHEQFF.